These 14 T cell receptor beta chains were all obtained from the same sample, sequenced in a study of T cells after posttransplantation cyclophosphamide. Clones were read by immunoSEQ multiplex PCR, and TCRdb kept only the in-frame ones, dropping some. Observed are around 34,000 clones, no singletons, with the top ten taking 6.7%. Specimen: PBMCs. Receptor source: a woman aged 50 to 65 in good health and a related stem cell transplant donor.

In this sample, this clone turned up many times. The rearrangement links TRBV6-2 or TRBV6-3 to TRBJ2-3; TRBD2 agrees at 9 bases. The CDR3 runs 17 residues. V lost 2 bases to trimming and J lost 3 bases; unmatched junction nucleotides: 9. Germline loops: CDR1 MNHEY, CDR2 SVGEGT. CDR3 bases: TGTGCCAGCAGTTACAGTGGGACTAGCTCTTCGACAGATACGCAGTATTTT. It encodes CASSYSGTSSSTDTQYF.

This clone appeared many times. The chain uses TRBV4-3 and TRBJ2-5; 8 bases map to TRBD1. The CDR3 is made up of 16 amino acids. The germline CDR1 and CDR2 sequences are LGHNA and YSLEER. The trim removed 1 base at V and 5 bases at J, leaving 9 bases unmatched. CDR3 sequence: CASSQGGRGRAETQYF. DNA for the CDR3: TGCGCCAGCAGCCAAGGAGGCAGGGGGCGCGCGGAGACCCAGTACTTC.

At least ten counts were recorded for this clone. The rearrangement uses TRBV12-3 or TRBV12-4 and TRBJ2-2; D is possibly TRBD2 (6 bases). The CDR3 length is 17 residues. Trimming removed 5 bases at V and 3 bases at J, with 19 bases between. DNA of the CDR3: TGTGCCAGCAGTCCCGGAGGGGTGTTTTTCGACACCGGGGAGCTGTTTTTT. Translating gives CASSPGGVFFDTGELFF.

The table lists this clone with many counts. The chain recombines TRBV4-3 with TRBJ1-2; TRBD1 is a possible D gene (6 bases). The CDR3 consists of 14 residues. Between the trimmed V and J ends, which lost 1 base and 2 bases, there was a span of 8 bases. Germline values: CDR1 LGHNA, CDR2 YSLEER. The CDR3: CASSQVGQNYGYTF. The CDR3 DNA reads as TGCGCCAGCAGCCAAGTAGGACAGAACTATGGCTACACCTTC.

Many counts were recorded for this clone. The genes are TRBV7-6 and TRBJ1-3, with 7 bases fitting TRBD1. Trimming took 5 bases from V and 3 from J; bases not matched to a gene: 10. Germline-derived CDR1 and CDR2 are SGHVS and FNYEAQ. The CDR3 length is 16 residues. The DNA for the CDR3 is TGTGCCAGCAGCCCGGGAGGGGGCGGAGGTGGAAACACCATATATTTT. Its translation: CASSPGGGGGGNTIYF.

This clone was counted ten times or more. The chain joins TRBV4-1 to TRBJ2-6, with 7 bases aligning to TRBD1. Unmatched junction bases numbered 12, after V lost 4 bases and J lost 0 bases. The CDR3 has 19 amino acids. Germline V CDR1 and CDR2: MGHRA, YSYEKL. The chain's CDR3 is CASSRTPLTGFSGANVLTF. CDR3 in DNA: TGCGCCAGCAGCCGCACCCCTCTGACAGGGTTCTCTGGGGCCAACGTCCTGACTTTC.

This clone was seen ten or more times. The chain carries TRBV6-2 or TRBV6-3 and TRBJ1-1; D might be TRBD1 (6 bases). The CDR3 loop spans 15 amino acids. Germline V gene lookup returns CDR1 MNHEY and CDR2 SVGEGT. V lost 2 bases, J lost 9 bases, and 19 bases lay in between. The CDR3 sequence is CASSYDPRQAAQAFF. As DNA, the CDR3 is TGTGCCAGCAGTTACGACCCGCGACAGGCGGCGCAAGCTTTCTTT.

There are many counts of this clone. This sequence joins TRBV19 and TRBJ1-5, with TRBD1 matching over 8 bases. Germline CDR1 is LNHDA and CDR2 is SQIVND (reference sequence). V lost 5 bases, J lost 4 bases, and 4 bases stayed unmatched. The CDR3 sequence is 14 residues long. The CDR3 sequence is CASSRTGRNQPQHF. The CDR3 DNA follows: TGTGCCAGTAGTCGGACAGGGCGAAATCAGCCCCAGCATTTT.

This clone was detected many times. The CDR3 here is CASSQFPGGRFYSNQPQHF. CDR3 nucleotide sequence: TGCGCCAGCAGCCAATTTCCAGGGGGGAGGTTCTATAGCAATCAGCCCCAGCATTTT. The chain is built from TRBV4-1 and TRBJ1-5; TRBD1 agrees at 7 bases. From germline, CDR1 is MGHRA and CDR2 YSYEKL. The CDR3 is made up of 19 amino acids. V shed 2 bases, J shed 0 bases, and the junction held 13 bases outside the gene matches.

This clone was found many times. The V call is TRBV7-3, the J call TRBJ2-1; D is ambiguous. CDR3 length: 14 amino acids. From germline, CDR1 is SGHTA and CDR2 FQGTGA. Trimming stripped 2 bases from V and 8 bases from J, with 13 bases between. The CDR3 DNA sequence: TGTGCCAGCAGCTTACCCAGTAAAAGGCATGAGCAGTTCTTC. This encodes CASSLPSKRHEQFF.

This clone was seen ten or more times. The rearrangement joins TRBV19 to TRBJ1-3, with D perhaps TRBD1 (5 bases). CDR1 and CDR2 from the germline V gene are LNHDA and SQIVND (reference sequence). The ends were cut back, 9 bases at V and 0 bases at J, with 18 bases in the middle. There are 16 residues in the CDR3. CDR3: CASRLAGRLSGNTIYF. The CDR3 nucleotides read TGTGCCAGCAGGTTAGCGGGGCGCCTCTCTGGAAACACCATATATTTT.

This clone came up many times. This rearrangement joins TRBV27 to TRBJ2-3; TRBD1 aligns across 8 bases. This CDR3 is built from 13 residues. Trimming cost V 6 bases and J 1 base; bases outside gene matches: 0. Germline CDR1 MNHEY, CDR2 SMNVEV (reference sequence). The chain's CDR3 is CASRGQGTDTQYF. The CDR3 DNA follows: TGTGCCAGCAGGGGACAGGGCACAGATACGCAGTATTTT.

This clone was seen at least ten times. The chain is built from TRBV6-6 and TRBJ1-3, with TRBD1 matching 10 bases. Germline assignment: CDR1 MNHNY and CDR2 SVGAGI (reference sequence). Trimming removed 8 bases from V and 2 bases from J; junction bases left unmatched: 0. The CDR3 length is 13 residues. DNA for the CDR3: TGTGCCAGCGGGACAGGGGCTGGAAACACCATATATTTT. Its translation: CASGTGAGNTIYF.

This clone was seen ten or more times. This sequence joins TRBV10-3 and TRBJ2-1; 7 nucleotides align to TRBD2. Looked up from germline, CDR1 is ENHRY and CDR2 is SYGVKD. V dropped 2 bases and J dropped 4; count of bases not matched to a gene: 8. The CDR3 covers 16 residues. This CDR3 reads CAISERSSGSYNEQFF. The DNA for the CDR3 is TGTGCCATCAGTGAGAGGTCTAGCGGTTCTTACAATGAGCAGTTCTTC.